Included here is one T cell receptor beta chain sequence, with context. The sample belongs to a study of spatial heterogeneity in lung cancer. TCRdb redid the calling of the 5' RACE reads with MiXCR, one entry per CDR3 protein. This sample yields approximately 20,000 distinct CDR3 sequences, of which about 4.7% are seen a single time; 6% to 7.5% belongs to the top ten. Time point of the sample: sample taken at primary tumor resection. Unsorted samples of tumor, nontumor lung or frozen PBMC had their whole RNA sequenced. Trimming shortened V by 0 bases and J by 1 base, and 8 bases separated the two germline ends. The CDR3 extends over 15 amino acids.

The clonotype comes from a male donor with early-stage non-small cell lung cancer. The J gene is TRBJ2-3, the V gene TRBV12-3 or TRBV12-4; D gene ambiguous. The sequencing here drew on PBMCs, taken at surgery. The CDR3: CASSLAQRRTDTQYF. The CDR3, as DNA: TGTGCCAGCAGTTTAGCGCAACGGCGCACAGATACGCAGTATTTT.